The present entry profiles one T cell receptor (beta chain) with its context. Its specificity is unknown. The source of the sample is a study of human T cells and chemical hapten exposure. Study in general: Upper inner arm skin measuring about 2 cm by about 2 cm received 2% DPC for sensitization. Mostly female, the patients presented with alopecia areata, totalis or universalis.

Study-wide results and limits: DPC sensitization produced no change in TCRs with frequency above 1 in 1000.

TCRdb reprocessed the RACE reads via MiXCR and lists one record per CDR3 protein. The sample shows 300,000 to 450,000 distinct CDR3 sequences, roughly 5% of them seen only once. The CDR3 runs 13 residues. V gave up 3 bases and J gave up 4 bases, with 9 bases separating them. The time point denotes: pre-sensitization, week 0. Treatment specified: therapeutic diphenylcyclopropenone sensitization with weekly scalp DPC. The clonotype comes from a woman in her 50s with alopecia areata. Some clones in this sample may be carry-over from other donors' samples. This sequence joins TRBV12-3 or TRBV12-4 and TRBJ1-2, with D possibly being TRBD1 (6 bases). Sequenced material: whole blood, taken in connection with sensitization to the hapten diphenylcyclopropenone (DPC). CDR3 residues: CASSLDSFYGYTF. CDR3 nucleotides: TGTGCCAGCAGTTTGGACAGCTTCTATGGCTACACCTTC.